The next 6 T cell receptor beta chains were all read from a single sample in a study of regulatory T cells in long-lasting Graves disease. Time point specified: newly diagnosed GD, antithyroid drugs for less than 3 months. Extracted PBMC RNA gave rise to the TCR library. Sequencing libraries for TCR beta were prepared with iRepertoire HTBI primers and Arm-PCR of CDR3 regions. TCRdb re-called the multiplex PCR reads with MiXCR, one entry per CDR3 protein. The data show about 320,000 distinct CDR3 sequences, about 18% seen once. The source material was peripheral blood mononuclear cells (PBMCs), sampled at new diagnosis, from a patient treated with antithyroid drugs. These receptors were taken from a female donor with Graves disease.

This clonotype occurred a few times. This rearrangement joins TRBV20-1 to TRBJ2-3; TRBD2 aligns across 12 bases. V trimming: 5 bases; J trimming: 1 base; junction bases outside the gene matches: 10. Germline-derived CDR1 and CDR2 are DFQATT and SNEGSKA (reference sequence). There are 17 residues in the CDR3. CDR3 in DNA: TGCAGTGCTCCCCCCCGACTAGCGGGAGTTGGCACAGATACGCAGTATTTT. This encodes CSAPPRLAGVGTDTQYF.

There are many counts of this clonotype. This sequence joins TRBV19 and TRBJ2-7, with 9 bases aligning to TRBD1. J lost 1 base, V lost 9 bases, and 10 bases had no gene match. The CDR3 runs to 15 residues. The germline V gene encodes CDR1 LNHDA and CDR2 SQIVND (reference sequence). The DNA of the CDR3 is TGTGCCAGCAGTTTACCGGGACAGGGTTCCTACGAGCAGTACTTC. The encoded protein is CASSLPGQGSYEQYF.

This clonotype has only one observation. Just one base apart from a much larger clone, this may be a read error. This chain joins TRBV6-2 or TRBV6-3 and TRBJ2-7, with D maybe TRBD1 (6 bases). The ends were cut back, 8 bases at V and 6 bases at J, with 23 bases in the middle. CDR1 MNHEY and CDR2 SVGEGT come from the germline V gene. This CDR3 has 15 residues. The CDR3 nucleotides read TGTGCCAGCTACCCCTCCGGGGCAGGGGCCCGCGAGCAGTACTTC. Protein: CASYPSGAGAREQYF.

In the case of this clonotype: A much larger clonotype is one base distant, so this may be a read error. The genes are TRBV15 and TRBJ2-7, with 7 bases lining up with TRBD1. This CDR3 is built from 15 residues. The trim removed 0 bases at V and 7 bases at J, leaving 9 bases unmatched. The germline CDR1 and CDR2 sequences are LNHNV and YYDKDF (reference sequence). The CDR3 DNA is TGTGCCACCAGCAGAGATGGGACAGAGGACAATGAGCAGTACTTC. It encodes CATSRDGTEDNEQYF.

This clonotype showed up many times. The J gene is TRBJ2-1, the V gene TRBV9, with 13 positions matching TRBD2. Trimming took 0 bases from V and 7 from J; bases not matched to a gene: 7. Germline loops: CDR1 SGDLS, CDR2 YYNGEE. The length of the CDR3 is 17 residues. In nucleotides, the CDR3 is TGTGCCAGCAGCGTAGCTAGCGGGACTAGCGGGATGAATGAGCAGTTCTTC. Translated, it gives CASSVASGTSGMNEQFF.

In this sample, this clonotype turned up a few times. This could be a read error, since a much larger clone is one nucleotide away. This chain joins TRBV28 and TRBJ2-1; D is undetermined. This CDR3 is built from 13 residues. The germline gives CDR1 MDHEN, CDR2 SYDVKM. The CDR3 DNA sequence: TGTGCCAGCAGTTTCAGGATTTTCAATGAGCAGTCCTTC. Its protein is CASSFRIFNEQSF.